These 28 T cell receptor beta chains originate from one sample sequenced in a study of lymphopenia after photon versus proton radiotherapy. Assay: immunoSEQ multiplex PCR; the TCRdb copy retains only in-frame clones and omits some. In the table there are about 25,000 clones, 87% of which are singletons. The sequencing used peripheral blood, collected from a patient treated with photon-based radiotherapy. These receptors originate from a man between 50 and 59 years old with gastric cancer.

This sequence joins TRBV7-2 and TRBJ2-1, with TRBD2 matching 11 bases. This CDR3 comprises 18 residues. J lost 3 bases, V lost 1 base, and 8 bases had no gene match. Germline V gene data show CDR1 as SGHTA and CDR2 as FQGNSA. The CDR3 DNA reads as TGTGCCAGCAGCTTAGAGCTAGCGGGGGGCGCCTACTACAATGAGCAGTTCTTC. Its translation: CASSLELAGGAYYNEQFF. The variable domain in full, with the rest retrieved from reference TRBV7-2 and TRBJ2-1, is GAGVSQSPSNKVTEKGKDVELRCDPISGHTALYWYRQSLGQGLEFLIYFQGNSAPDKSGLPSDRFSAERTGGSVSTLTIQRTQQEDSAVYLCASSLELAGGAYYNEQFFGPGTRLTVL.

This clone has more than one count but fewer than ten. V is TRBV6-5 and J is TRBJ1-5, with D unclear. Germline values: CDR1 MNHEY, CDR2 SVGAGI. The CDR3 is made up of 15 amino acids. V was shortened by 7 bases and J by 1 base, with 14 bases between the two germline ends. The CDR3 DNA is TGTGCCAGCAAAATCGCGACCGGCAGCAATCAGCCCCAGCATTTT. Amino acid sequence: CASKIATGSNQPQHF.

The V and J genes are TRBV15 and TRBJ2-7; D remains unclear. V was clipped by 5 bases and J by 5 bases, with 13 bases between them. Germline V gene data show CDR1 as LNHNV and CDR2 as YYDKDF (reference sequence). The CDR3 runs to 13 residues. The CDR3 is CATSRAYINEQYV. Written as DNA, the CDR3 is TGTGCCACCAGCCGAGCCTATATAAACGAGCAGTACGTC.

The rearrangement joins TRBV13 to TRBJ2-5, with 15 nucleotides matching TRBD2. The CDR3 length is 17 residues. Per the germline V gene, CDR1 is PRHDT and CDR2 is FYEKMQ (reference sequence). The V segment lost 2 bases and the J segment 2 bases; nucleotides outside the gene matches: 3. The CDR3 sequence: CASSLRGLAGGQETQYF. For the CDR3, the DNA is TGTGCCAGCAGCTTAAGGGGACTAGCGGGGGGACAAGAGACCCAGTACTTC.

V is TRBV7-9 and J is TRBJ1-4, with D unresolved. Per germline, CDR1 SEHNR and CDR2 FQNEAQ (reference sequence). V gave up 1 base and J gave up 11 bases, with 8 bases separating them. This CDR3 contains 12 residues. CDR3 amino acids: CASSLGEDKLFF. The CDR3 DNA reads as TGTGCCAGCAGCTTAGGGGAGGACAAACTGTTTTTT.

The chain employs TRBV12-5 and TRBJ2-2; D unresolved. Trimming cost V 0 bases and J 4 bases, with 9 bases left between them. The CDR3 consists of 15 residues. Per the germline V gene, CDR1 is LGHNT and CDR2 is FRNRAP. The CDR3, as DNA: TGTGCTAGTGGTTTGGTACCGGTGCGCACCGGGGAGCTGTTTTTT. Its protein is CASGLVPVRTGELFF. Looking up the rest from reference TRBV12-5 and TRBJ2-2 gives the full variable domain: DARVTQTPRHKVTEMGQEVTMRCQPILGHNTVFWYRQTMMQGLELLAYFRNRAPLDDSGMPKDRFSAEMPDATLATLKIQPSEPRDSAVYFCASGLVPVRTGELFFGEGSRLTVL.

In this sample, this clone turned up a few times. This chain connects TRBV5-1 to TRBJ1-1, with D uncertain. The CDR3 length is 12 residues. The germline V gene has CDR1 SGHRS and CDR2 YFSETQ. The ends were cut back, 0 bases at V and 4 bases at J, with 4 bases in the middle. DNA of the CDR3: TGCGCCAGCAGCTTGGACTTCACTGAAGCTTTCTTT. As protein: CASSLDFTEAFF.

The chain carries TRBV19 and TRBJ2-1; D unresolved. CDR1 LNHDA and CDR2 SQIVND come from the germline V gene (reference sequence). The V end lost 5 bases, the J end lost 8 bases, and 19 bases lay between the germline ends. This CDR3 has 15 amino acids. The CDR3 DNA follows: TGTGCCAGTAGTCCTCCCTGGCCAAATCGCGATGAGCAGTTCTTC. This encodes CASSPPWPNRDEQFF.

This chain joins TRBV7-2 and TRBJ2-1; 8 bases agree with TRBD2. Trimming removed 7 bases from V and 7 bases from J; junction bases left unmatched: 12. Germline V lookup: CDR1 SGHTA, CDR2 FQGNSA. The CDR3 extends over 15 amino acids. CDR3 nucleotide sequence: TGTGCCAGCACCACGACTGGGACTAGTCTTAATGAGCAGTTCTTC. It yields the protein CASTTTGTSLNEQFF.

The V and J genes are TRBV30 and TRBJ2-5; possible D gene TRBD1, 5 bases. The CDR3 is 13 residues long. Trimming took off 0 bases at V and 5 bases at J, with 10 bases between the two ends. In germline, CDR1 is GTSNPN, CDR2 SVGIG (reference sequence). The CDR3 region is CAWSVGLKETQYF. CDR3 nucleotides: TGTGCCTGGAGTGTGGGGCTAAAGGAGACCCAGTACTTC.

This chain's CDR3 is CAHVGDASNSPLHF. CDR3 nucleotide sequence: TGTGCCCACGTGGGGGACGCCAGTAATTCACCCCTCCACTTT. The chain joins TRBV6-1 to TRBJ1-6; tentative D call: TRBD1 (5 bases). Germline V gene data show CDR1 as MNHNS and CDR2 as SASEGT. Trimming pared 11 bases from V and 6 bases from J, leaving 17 bases between. CDR3 length: 14 residues.

V and J are TRBV6-5 and TRBJ2-5; TRBD1 is a possible D gene (7 bases). Judging by the DNA end, TRBJ2-7 fits better; the J call may be wrong. CDR1 MNHEY and CDR2 SVGAGI come from the germline V gene. The CDR3 is 12 amino acids. The CDR3 DNA is TGTGCCAGCTCAGGGGGGTTACACGAGCAGTACTTC. Translated, it gives CASSGGLHEQYF.

CDR3 protein: CASSLERNEQFF. CDR3 coding DNA: TGTGCCAGCAGCTTGGAGCGCAATGAGCAGTTCTTC. The chain recombines TRBV5-6 with TRBJ2-1; unclear D gene. The CDR3 runs 12 residues. The germline CDR1 and CDR2 sequences are SGHDT and YYEEEE. The V end lost 0 bases, the J end lost 6 bases, and 4 bases lay between the germline ends.

This chain uses TRBV27 with TRBJ2-3; maybe TRBD1 (6 bases). V shed 6 bases and J shed 6 bases, with 13 bases lying between them. Germline V gives CDR1 MNHEY, CDR2 SMNVEV (reference sequence). This CDR3 has 13 residues. CDR3: CASSKQGWDTQYF. CDR3 in DNA: TGTGCCAGCAGCAAGCAGGGGTGGGATACGCAGTATTTT.

The genes are TRBV5-5 and TRBJ2-4, with 7 bases matching TRBD1. In germline, CDR1 is SGHKS, CDR2 YYEKEE (reference sequence). The trim removed 1 base at V and 1 base at J, leaving 5 bases unmatched. The CDR3 is 16 residues long. CDR3 sequence (DNA): TGTGCCAGCAGCTTGTTAGAGGGGGCGGCCAAAAACATTCAGTACTTC. It specifies CASSLLEGAAKNIQYF. Full variable domain (rest looked up from reference TRBV5-5 and TRBJ2-4): DAGVTQSPTHLIKTRGQQVTLRCSPISGHKSVSWYQQVLGQGPQFIFQYYEKEERGRGNFPDRFSARQFPNYSSELNVNALLLGDSALYLCASSLLEGAAKNIQYFGAGTRLSVL.

The chain is built from TRBV5-1 and TRBJ2-3; D is possibly TRBD1 (6 bases). The germline V and J ends were trimmed by 0 bases and 0 bases, with 8 bases remaining between them. The CDR3 runs to 15 residues. CDR1 SGHRS and CDR2 YFSETQ come from the germline V gene. The CDR3 DNA sequence: TGCGCCAGCAGCTTGGGCAGGGGTAGCACAGATACGCAGTATTTT. Translating it yields CASSLGRGSTDTQYF.

A few counts support this clone. The chain recombines TRBV19 with TRBJ1-3; TRBD1 might be the D (5 bases). This CDR3 region has 12 residues. Germline CDR1 and CDR2: LNHDA and SQIVND (reference sequence). Deletions cut 4 bases from V and 12 bases from J, with 13 bases between. CDR3 sequence reads: CASSTTGFGIYF. The CDR3 DNA reads TGTGCCAGTAGTACCACAGGATTTGGCATATATTTT.

This clone was seen a handful of times. This chain joins TRBV19 and TRBJ1-6; maybe TRBD1 (5 bases). The CDR3 has 13 amino acids. Germline V lookup: CDR1 LNHDA, CDR2 SQIVND (reference sequence). The germline V and J ends were trimmed by 10 bases and 7 bases, with 14 bases remaining between them. The CDR3 loop reads CATPPGQNSPLHF. The CDR3 bases are TGTGCCACCCCCCCGGGGCAAAATTCACCCCTCCACTTT.

This clone has only one observation. The chain links TRBV9 to TRBJ1-4; D may be TRBD1 (6 bases). V lost 3 bases, J lost 3 bases, and 12 bases lay in between. The CDR3 runs to 15 residues. CDR1 and CDR2 (germline): SGDLS, YYNGEE. This CDR3 reads CASSALQGSNEKLFF. CDR3 nucleotide sequence: TGTGCCAGCAGCGCCCTACAGGGATCTAATGAAAAACTGTTTTTT. The complete variable domain, with remaining parts taken from reference TRBV9 and TRBJ1-4, reads DSGVTQTPKHLITATGQRVTLRCSPRSGDLSVYWYQQSLDQGLQFLIQYYNGEERAKGNILERFSAQQFPDLHSELNLSSLELGDSALYFCASSALQGSNEKLFFGSGTQLSVL.

CDR3 nucleotides: TGTGCCAGTAGTATTCCGAATGAAGCTTTCTTT. Its translation is CASSIPNEAFF. The chain combines TRBV19 with TRBJ1-1, with D uncertain. The germline V gene encodes CDR1 LNHDA and CDR2 SQIVND (reference sequence). This CDR3 spans 11 amino acids. V lost 3 bases, J lost 7 bases, and 6 bases lay in between. Together with reference TRBV19 and TRBJ1-1, the CDR3 gives the full variable domain: DGGITQSPKYLFRKEGQNVTLSCEQNLNHDAMYWYRQDPGQGLRLIYYSQIVNDFQKGDIAEGYSVSREKKESFPLTVTSAQKNPTAFYLCASSIPNEAFFGQGTRLTVV.

V is TRBV1 and J is TRBJ2-7; no DNA check was done on the table's D call, TRBD1. TRBV1 is termed a pseudogene. The CDR3 sequence is 15 residues long. This CDR3 reads CTSSERDRGLYEQYV. CDR3 coding DNA: TGCACCAGCAGCGAAAGGGACAGGGGTCTCTACGAGCAGTACGTC.

The J gene is TRBJ2-1, the V gene TRBV30; D remains ambiguous. The germline V and J ends were trimmed by 0 bases and 3 bases, with 3 bases remaining between them. The germline CDR1 and CDR2 sequences are GTSNPN and SVGIG (reference sequence). This CDR3 is 12 amino acids long. The CDR3: CAWSVSYNEQFF. CDR3 DNA: TGTGCCTGGAGTGTTAGCTACAATGAGCAGTTCTTC.

V is TRBV18 and J is TRBJ1-3; TRBD1 agrees at 7 bases. V was pared by 3 bases and J by 3 bases, with 2 bases of the junction left unmatched. The CDR3 is made up of 14 amino acids. Per the germline V gene, CDR1 is KGHSH and CDR2 is LQKENI. The CDR3 protein is CASSPTGSGNTIYF. The CDR3 region has the DNA TGTGCCAGCTCACCGACAGGGAGTGGAAACACCATATATTTT. Complete variable domain (other parts from reference TRBV18 and TRBJ1-3): NAGVMQNPRHLVRRRGQEARLRCSPMKGHSHVYWYRQLPEEGLKFMVYLQKENIIDESGMPKERFSAEFPKEGPSILRIQQVVRGDSAAYFCASSPTGSGNTIYFGEGSWLTVV.

The chain is built from TRBV27 and TRBJ1-1, with a weak D call TRBD1 (5 bases). The CDR3 runs to 14 residues. V lost 5 bases and J lost 5, with 15 bases in between. CDR1 is MNHEY, CDR2 SMNVEV, per germline (reference sequence). For the CDR3, the DNA is TGTGCCAGCAGTCCCCAGGGAGTGGATACTGAAGCTTTCTTT. This gives the protein CASSPQGVDTEAFF.

This chain links TRBV18 with TRBJ1-2; perhaps TRBD1 as D (5 bases). The CDR3 has 15 amino acids. With 3 bases removed from V and 3 bases from J, the gap between germline ends came to 14 bases. CDR1 is KGHSH, CDR2 LQKENI, per germline. The CDR3 nucleotides are TGTGCCAGCTCACCTATTTACGGACACGACTATGGCTACACCTTC. As protein: CASSPIYGHDYGYTF.

The V gene is TRBV7-6, the J gene TRBJ2-1, with D possibly TRBD1 on 5 matching bases. The CDR3 loop spans 16 amino acids. V lost 5 bases and J 4 bases, leaving 18 bases between the germline ends. The germline CDR1 and CDR2 sequences are SGHVS and FNYEAQ. For the CDR3, the DNA is TGTGCCAGCAGCCTCCGGCAGGGTAAAGTTTACAATGAGCAGTTCTTC. It yields the protein CASSLRQGKVYNEQFF.

The chain has TRBV4-3 and TRBJ2-7, with 7 bases fitting TRBD2. The CDR3 length is 15 residues. The V and J ends lost 3 bases and 2 bases, in that order; junction bases with no gene match: 7. Germline V gene lookup returns CDR1 LGHNA and CDR2 YSLEER. The CDR3, as DNA: TGCGCCAGCAGCCAGACTAGCTTTGGTCCCTACGAGCAGTACTTC. Its translation is CASSQTSFGPYEQYF.

J is TRBJ1-2 and V is TRBV5-6; 9 positions match TRBD1. This CDR3 is 14 amino acids long. The germline V gene encodes CDR1 SGHDT and CDR2 YYEEEE. V dropped 4 bases and J dropped 6; count of bases not matched to a gene: 7. The CDR3 protein is CASSQIQGAHGYTF. The CDR3 DNA reads TGTGCCAGCAGCCAGATACAGGGGGCGCATGGCTACACCTTC.